Below are 19 T cell receptor beta chains sequenced from a single sample in a study of T-cell reconstitution after alpha-beta-depleted transplantation in children. Preparing the TCRbeta library involved the use of unique molecular identifiers. TCRdb re-called the PCR reads with MiXCR, one entry per CDR3 protein. Of about 18,000 distinct CDR3 sequences in the sample, about 5.3% were seen once. This sample comprised PBMCs, obtained before TCRalphabeta/CD19-depleted stem cell transplant. All receptors come from a boy under 18 with acute lymphoblastic leukemia, due to receive a stem cell transplant.

This clonotype showed up many times. This sequence joins TRBV19 and TRBJ2-1; 10 bases are shared with TRBD2. The CDR3 has 15 amino acids. The J segment lost 6 bases and the V segment lost 3 bases, leaving 5 bases of the junction unmatched. Germline CDR1 and CDR2: LNHDA and SQIVND (reference sequence). CDR3 amino acids: CASSILAGDGNEQFF. CDR3 sequence (DNA): TGTGCCAGTAGTATCCTAGCGGGGGATGGCAATGAGCAGTTCTTC.

This clonotype has at least ten counts. The V gene is TRBV19, the J gene TRBJ2-4, with D uncertain. V was clipped by 5 bases and J by 7 bases, with 21 bases between them. The CDR3 loop spans 16 amino acids. CDR1 is LNHDA, CDR2 SQIVND, per germline (reference sequence). The CDR3 DNA is TGTGCCAGTAGTCCCGCCGACACCCCAAGAGCGAACATTCAGTACTTC. Translated: CASSPADTPRANIQYF.

The table lists this clonotype with many counts. J is TRBJ2-3 and V is TRBV28; 12 bases fit TRBD2. CDR1 and CDR2 from the germline V gene are MDHEN and SYDVKM. The CDR3 length is 14 residues. CDR3 amino acids: CVSLAGGPRDTQYF. In DNA form, the CDR3 reads TGTGTCAGTCTAGCGGGGGGGCCTAGAGATACGCAGTATTTT.

This clonotype has ten or more counts. This chain links TRBV11-3 with TRBJ2-7; no clear D gene. V shed 3 bases and J shed 1 base, with 10 bases lying between them. Germline-derived CDR1 and CDR2 are SGHNT and YENEEA. This CDR3 contains 14 residues. The CDR3 coding sequence is TGTGCCAGCAGCTTTGATGGAGCATCCTACGAGCAGTACTTC. Amino acid sequence: CASSFDGASYEQYF. The full variable domain, rest sourced from reference TRBV11-3 and TRBJ2-7, is EAGVVQSPRYKIIEKKQPVAFWCNPISGHNTLYWYLQNLGQGPELLIRYENEEAVDDSQLPKDRFSAERLKGVDSTLKIQPAELGDSAVYLCASSFDGASYEQYFGPGTRLTVT.

This clonotype occurred many times. V and J are TRBV5-6 and TRBJ1-6, with D perhaps matching TRBD1 (6 bases). Trimming removed 4 bases at V and 9 bases at J, with 11 bases between. From germline, CDR1 is SGHDT and CDR2 YYEEEE. This CDR3 comprises 13 residues. The DNA for the CDR3 is TGTGCCAGCAGCCCACAGGGTGGTTCACCCCTCCACTTT. It encodes CASSPQGGSPLHF.

This clonotype was observed many times. This sequence joins TRBV3-1 and TRBJ2-7; tentative D call: TRBD1 (6 bases). Trimming cost V 3 bases and J 7 bases, with 10 bases left between them. This CDR3 is built from 12 residues. Germline V gives CDR1 LGHDT, CDR2 YNNKEL (reference sequence). The CDR3 loop reads CASSHRGNEQYF. The CDR3, as DNA: TGTGCCAGCAGCCATAGGGGGAATGAGCAGTACTTC.

This clonotype appeared many times. CDR3 bases: TGTGCCAGCAGCCGACAGTACTCTGGGGCCAACGTCCTGACTTTC. It encodes CASSRQYSGANVLTF. This chain joins TRBV3-1 and TRBJ2-6, with D perhaps matching TRBD1 (5 bases). The V gene lost 4 bases and the J gene lost 0 bases, with 7 bases spanning the gap. This CDR3 region has 15 residues. Per the germline V gene, CDR1 is LGHDT and CDR2 is YNNKEL (reference sequence).

This clonotype has ten or more counts. The V call is TRBV18, the J call TRBJ1-1; maybe TRBD1 (5 bases). Per the germline V gene, CDR1 is KGHSH and CDR2 is LQKENI. Trimming took 8 bases from V and 1 from J, leaving 11 bases between them. CDR3 length equals 13 residues. DNA of the CDR3: TGTGCCAGCCGGAAACAGGAGAACACTGAAGCTTTCTTT. Translation: CASRKQENTEAFF.

This clonotype is judged medium-sized. The V call is TRBV29-1, the J call TRBJ1-1; no reliable D call. With 2 bases removed from V and 5 bases from J, the gap between germline ends came to 6 bases. Looked up from germline, CDR1 is SQVTM and CDR2 is ANQGSEA. The CDR3 consists of 11 residues. The CDR3 DNA reads as TGCAGCGTTGAAATCCCAACTGAAGCTTTCTTT. Residues: CSVEIPTEAFF.

By sample share, this clonotype is medium-sized. V usage is TRBV6-6 and J usage is TRBJ2-7; D is unclear. Trimming pared 4 bases from V and 11 bases from J, leaving 12 bases between. This CDR3 is 11 amino acids long. Germline CDR1 is MNHNY and CDR2 is SVGAGI (reference sequence). In DNA form, the CDR3 reads TGTGCCAGCAGTTCCTCTACTTCGAAGTACTTC. Its protein product is CASSSSTSKYF.

V gene TRBV28 combines with J gene TRBJ1-6; D may be TRBD1 (5 bases). The V end was cut by 6 bases, the J end by 8 bases, with 14 bases between. The germline gives CDR1 MDHEN, CDR2 SYDVKM. CDR3 length: 14 amino acids. The CDR3 spells CASRTRGAYSPLHF. CDR3 DNA sequence: TGTGCCAGCAGGACAAGGGGCGCGTATTCACCCCTCCACTTT.

This clonotype is judged medium-sized. The chain couples TRBV28 to TRBJ2-5; 10 nucleotides match TRBD2. The CDR3 runs 15 residues. Germline values: CDR1 MDHEN, CDR2 SYDVKM. The V segment lost 4 bases and the J segment 7 bases; nucleotides outside the gene matches: 9. The CDR3 region has the DNA TGTGCCAGCAGTTCCCGACTAGCGGGTGCAGGGACCCAGTACTTC. The encoded protein is CASSSRLAGAGTQYF.

This clonotype was found many times. The rearrangement uses TRBV6-5 and TRBJ2-7; D may be TRBD1 (6 bases). Trimming left V 2 bases short and J 0 bases short, with 11 bases between. CDR1 is MNHEY and CDR2 is SVGAGI in the germline V gene. CDR3 size: 15 residues. The CDR3 spells CASSYTGHGSYEQYF. The CDR3 DNA follows: TGTGCCAGCAGTTACACGGGACACGGCTCCTACGAGCAGTACTTC.

This clonotype was found many times. The rearrangement joins TRBV7-9 to TRBJ1-2; D not certain. The CDR3 sequence is 16 residues long. V lost 5 bases and J lost 6, with 22 bases in between. Germline V gene data show CDR1 as SEHNR and CDR2 as FQNEAQ (reference sequence). CDR3 nucleotides: TGTGCCAGCAGCAAACACCAGACAAAACTAATAAATGGCTACACCTTC. Protein: CASSKHQTKLINGYTF. The variable domain in full, completed from reference TRBV7-9 and TRBJ1-2, reads DTGVSQNPRHKITKRGQNVTFRCDPISEHNRLYWYRQTLGQGPEFLTYFQNEAQLEKSRLLSDRFSAERPKGSFSTLEIQRTEQGDSAMYLCASSKHQTKLINGYTFGSGTRLTVV.

This clonotype was picked up many times. The chain carries TRBV2 and TRBJ2-5; weak D call: TRBD1 (5 bases). CDR1 is SNHLY, CDR2 FYNNEI, per germline. CDR3 size: 12 residues. V shed 7 bases and J shed 7 bases, with 13 bases lying between them. The CDR3 sequence: CASNGRQWTQYF. CDR3 DNA: TGTGCCAGCAATGGAAGACAGTGGACCCAGTACTTC. Drawing the rest from reference TRBV2 and TRBJ2-5, the complete variable domain is EPEVTQTPSHQVTQMGQEVILRCVPISNHLYFYWYRQILGQKVEFLVSFYNNEISEKSEIFDDQFSVERPDGSNFTLKIRSTKLEDSAMYFCASNGRQWTQYFGPGTRLLVL.

The chain recombines TRBV5-1 with TRBJ2-1; weak D call: TRBD1 (6 bases). Per germline, CDR1 SGHRS and CDR2 YFSETQ. Trimming stripped 6 bases from V and 0 bases from J, with 19 bases between. CDR3 length: 17 amino acids. CDR3 DNA sequence: TGCGCCAGCACGGGACAACCCTACTCCCTCTCCTACAATGAGCAGTTCTTC. Translated, it gives CASTGQPYSLSYNEQFF.

Relative to its sample, this clonotype is medium-sized. The chain links TRBV24-1 to TRBJ2-1; D gene uncertain. Looked up from germline, CDR1 is KGHDR and CDR2 is SFDVKD. The V and J ends lost 8 bases and 5 bases respectively, with 12 bases between them. CDR3 length: 13 amino acids. CDR3 loop: CATKAEFNNEQFF. The CDR3 DNA follows: TGTGCCACCAAGGCAGAATTTAACAATGAGCAGTTCTTC.

This clonotype was seen at least ten times. The rearrangement uses TRBV27 and TRBJ2-7; D is perhaps TRBD1 or TRBD2 (5 bases each). Germline CDR1 and CDR2: MNHEY and SMNVEV (reference sequence). This CDR3 comprises 13 residues. Trimming shortened V by 0 bases and J by 2 bases, and 5 bases separated the two germline ends. DNA of the CDR3: TGTGCCAGCAGTTTATCGGGGGCCTACGAGCAGTACTTC. Translation: CASSLSGAYEQYF.

By sample fraction, this clonotype is medium-sized. J is TRBJ2-3 and V is TRBV6-5; D may correspond to TRBD1 or TRBD2 (5 bases each). Germline CDR1 and CDR2: MNHEY and SVGAGI. The CDR3 extends over 14 amino acids. Trimming pared 6 bases from V and 1 base from J, leaving 11 bases between. In DNA form, the CDR3 reads TGTGCCAGCAGCCCAATGGGGGGCACAGATACGCAGTATTTT. It translates to CASSPMGGTDTQYF.